Listed below are T cell receptor beta chains from one sample, sequenced in a study of blood T cell repertoires in COVID-19. Sequencing was performed with immunoSEQ multiplex PCR; in TCRdb, only in-frame clones are kept and a portion is missing. This table has roughly 350,000 clones, roughly 90% appearing once. Input material: peripheral blood. Every receptor here comes from a woman between 50 and 59 years old with active or convalescent COVID-19. Both conserved end residues are part of each CDR3. Fields, in order: V gene, J gene, clone size, D gene, CDR3 protein, CDR3 DNA. A D gene is named only where the DNA matches it firmly. Clone size is given for some rows only: seen once, a few or many times, or a class if the clone is expanded.

TRBV11-3	TRBJ2-7	NA	NA	CASSPEGVNEQYF	TGTGCCAGCAGCCCGGAAGGGGTAAATGAGCAGTACTTC
TRBV25-1	TRBJ2-7	NA	TRBD1	CASSESKGSWTGYEQYF	TGTGCCAGCAGTGAATCAAAGGGCAGTTGGACAGGTTACGAGCAGTACTTC
TRBV19	TRBJ1-6	NA	NA	CASSTQNSPLHF	TGTGCCAGTAGTACCCAGAATTCACCCCTCCACTTT
TRBV18	TRBJ1-1	NA	NA	CASSPLQNSMNTEAFF	TGTGCCAGCTCACCACTCCAAAATTCTATGAACACTGAAGCTTTCTTT
TRBV9	TRBJ2-5	NA	TRBD1	CASSLGTGRKETQYF	TGTGCCAGCAGCCTTGGGACAGGGCGAAAAGAGACCCAGTACTTC
TRBV23-1	TRBJ2-7	NA	NA	CASSPATDPAQYF	TGCGCCAGCAGTCCGGCGACAGACCCGGCGCAGTACTTC
TRBV6-6	TRBJ1-5	once	NA	CASSYRGSSNQPQHF	TGTGCCAGCAGTTACAGGGGATCAAGCAATCAGCCCCAGCATTTT
TRBV10-3	TRBJ1-6	NA	NA	CAISESTDNSPLHF	TGTGCCATCAGTGAGTCAACGGATAATTCACCCCTCCACTTT
TRBV10-1	TRBJ1-1	NA	TRBD1	CASSEWTGSTEAFF	TGCGCCAGCAGTGAGTGGACAGGGTCCACTGAAGCTTTCTTT
TRBV27	TRBJ1-2	NA	NA	CASSLMGRGSYGYTF	TGTGCCAGCAGTTTGATGGGCAGGGGCTCCTATGGCTACACCTTC
TRBV28	TRBJ1-2	NA	TRBD1	CASSRDRGPFIGHNYGYTF	TGTGCCAGCAGCAGGGACAGGGGCCCTTTTATAGGCCATAACTATGGCTACACCTTC
TRBV12-3/TRBV12-4	TRBJ1-1	NA	NA	CASTLTGSEAFF	TGTGCCAGCACTCTTACAGGGAGTGAAGCTTTCTTT
TRBV27	TRBJ1-5	NA	NA	CASRPRGWNQPQHF	TGTGCCAGCAGGCCTCGGGGGTGGAATCAGCCCCAGCATTTT
TRBV24-1	TRBJ2-1	NA	TRBD1	CATSDAGQGRNEQFF	TGTGCCACCAGTGATGCTGGACAGGGGAGGAATGAGCAGTTCTTC
TRBV2	TRBJ1-5	NA	TRBD1	CASSWDRGDNQPQHF	TGTGCCAGCAGTTGGGACAGGGGAGACAATCAGCCCCAGCATTTT
TRBV11-2	TRBJ1-1	NA	TRBD1	CASSPTPMDRGNTEAFF	TGTGCCAGCAGCCCAACCCCCATGGACAGGGGTAACACTGAAGCTTTCTTT
TRBV4-2	TRBJ1-4	NA	NA	CASSQDQPGGGEKLFF	TGTGCCAGCAGCCAAGATCAGCCGGGGGGAGGTGAAAAACTGTTTTTT
TRBV19	TRBJ1-5	few	NA	CASTPVKHSNQPQHF	TGTGCCAGTACCCCGGTAAAGCATAGCAATCAGCCCCAGCATTTT
TRBV28	TRBJ2-3	NA	NA	CASSFSTDTQYF	TGTGCCAGCAGTTTTAGTACGGATACGCAGTATTTT
TRBV30	TRBJ2-7	once	TRBD1	CAWTAGQGEQYF	TGTGCCTGGACCGCGGGACAGGGCGAGCAGTACTTC
TRBV7-7	TRBJ2-7	NA	NA	CASSSTDTHAPRSSYEQYF	TGTGCTAGCAGCTCAACCGACACGCACGCCCCGAGAAGCTCCTACGAGCAGTACTTC
TRBV7-2	TRBJ1-2	NA	NA	CASSFLTLSTQGGYTF	TGTGCCAGCAGCTTTCTGACCCTTAGTACTCAGGGAGGCTACACCTTC
TRBV2	TRBJ1-1	NA	NA	CASSEWGVGTEAFF	TGTGCCAGCAGTGAATGGGGGGTGGGGACTGAAGCTTTCTTT
TRBV4-3	TRBJ1-4	NA	NA	CASSREPDNEKLFF	TGCGCCAGCAGCCGGGAGCCGGATAATGAAAAACTGTTTTTT
TRBV24-1	TRBJ1-2	NA	NA	CATSDPGSRDGYTF	TGTGCCACCAGTGACCCGGGGAGTAGGGATGGCTACACCTTC
TRBV30	TRBJ2-7	NA	NA	CAWSVPGTSLGEQYF	TGTGCCTGGAGTGTACCCGGGACATCACTTGGCGAGCAGTACTTC
TRBV7-6	TRBJ2-7	NA	TRBD1	CASSLRTGWDEQYF	TGTGCCAGCAGCCTGCGGACAGGGTGGGACGAGCAGTACTTC
TRBV13	TRBJ1-1	NA	NA	CASSYNIPGTEAFF	TGTGCCAGCAGCTATAATATCCCGGGGACTGAAGCTTTCTTT
TRBV9	TRBJ2-5	NA	NA	CASSERGYQETQYF	TGTGCCAGCAGCGAGAGGGGGTACCAAGAGACCCAGTACTTC
TRBV6-4	TRBJ1-1	NA	NA	CASSQEDRKVTEAFF	TGTGCCAGCAGTCAGGAAGACAGGAAAGTCACTGAAGCTTTCTTT
TRBV5-4	TRBJ2-5	many	TRBD2	CASSSGLAGAGETQYF	TGTGCCAGCAGCTCTGGACTAGCGGGAGCCGGGGAGACCCAGTACTTC
TRBV28	TRBJ1-1	NA	NA	CASSQGSGTEAFF	TGTGCCAGCAGTCAGGGGAGCGGCACTGAAGCTTTCTTT
TRBV29-1	TRBJ1-1	NA	TRBD1	CSVGQGVRLKAFF	TGCAGCGTAGGACAGGGTGTTCGTCTGAAAGCTTTCTTT
TRBV4-3	TRBJ2-5	NA	NA	CASSQVLALETQYF	TGCGCCAGCAGCCAAGTCCTAGCGCTGGAGACCCAGTACTTC
TRBV7-9	TRBJ1-2	NA	NA	CASSPYEGGNYGYTF	TGTGCCAGCAGCCCCTACGAGGGGGGGAACTATGGCTACACCTTC
TRBV30	TRBJ1-1	NA	NA	CAWREHWDTEAFF	TGTGCCTGGAGGGAGCACTGGGACACTGAAGCTTTCTTT
TRBV28	TRBJ2-1	NA	TRBD2	CASSEGLAPYYNEQFF	TGTGCCAGCAGTGAAGGACTAGCGCCCTACTACAATGAGCAGTTCTTC
TRBV28	TRBJ1-5	NA	NA	CASSPPAGQPQHF	TGTGCCAGCAGTCCGCCGGCGGGTCAGCCCCAGCATTTT
TRBV10-3	TRBJ1-3	NA	TRBD1	CAISDRGVSGNTIYF	TGTGCCATCAGCGACAGGGGAGTCTCTGGAAACACCATATATTTT
TRBV7-6	TRBJ2-1	NA	TRBD2	CASSLGAGASEQFF	TGTGCCAGCAGCTTAGGAGCGGGGGCTAGCGAGCAGTTCTTC
TRBV5-1	TRBJ2-2	once	NA	CASSVLDFDTGELFF	TGCGCCAGCAGCGTTCTGGACTTCGACACCGGGGAGCTGTTTTTT
TRBV19	TRBJ1-5	NA	NA	CASRVGGNRQPQHF	TGTGCCAGTAGGGTCGGGGGTAACCGGCAGCCCCAGCATTTT
TRBV5-8	TRBJ1-2	NA	NA	CASSFTPPYGYTF	TGTGCCAGCAGCTTTACTCCTCCATATGGCTACACCTTC
TRBV7-8	TRBJ2-7	NA	NA	CASSLARDSAYEQYF	TGTGCCAGCAGCTTAGCGCGGGACAGCGCCTACGAGCAGTACTTC
TRBV11-1	TRBJ2-7	NA	TRBD1	CASRGQLTSYEQYF	TGTGCCAGCAGGGGACAGCTTACTTCCTACGAGCAGTACTTC
TRBV10-3	TRBJ2-2	NA	NA	CAISEMPGNTGELFF	TGTGCCATCAGTGAGATGCCCGGGAACACCGGGGAGCTGTTTTTT
TRBV16	TRBJ2-5	NA	NA	CASSQWEVHETQYF	TGTGCCAGCAGCCAATGGGAGGTCCACGAGACCCAGTACTTC
TRBV19	TRBJ2-3	NA	TRBD1	CASSMGLGTGETQYF	TGTGCCAGTAGTATGGGTCTCGGGACAGGGGAGACGCAGTATTTT
TRBV13	TRBJ2-7	NA	TRBD1	CASSLPNRAGTGPYEQYF	TGTGCCAGCAGCTTACCAAACCGGGCCGGGACAGGGCCCTACGAGCAGTACTTC
TRBV6-2/TRBV6-3	TRBJ2-5	NA	NA	CASSWGGMNQETQYF	TGTGCCAGCAGTTGGGGCGGGATGAACCAAGAGACCCAGTACTTC
TRBV12-3/TRBV12-4	TRBJ2-7	NA	NA	CASSSQLAYEQYF	TGTGCCAGCAGTTCGCAGCTAGCTTACGAGCAGTACTTC
TRBV7-2	TRBJ2-7	NA	NA	CASSLKGGDEQYF	TGTGCCAGCAGCTTAAAAGGTGGAGACGAGCAGTACTTC
TRBV2	TRBJ2-7	NA	TRBD1	CASRPTGQAFSYEQYF	TGTGCCAGCAGACCTACAGGACAGGCTTTCTCCTACGAGCAGTACTTC